This TCR beta chain was recorded in a study of molecular identifiers for immune sequencing clone quantification. The CDR3 has 14 amino acids. Germline values: CDR1 MDHEN, CDR2 SYDVKM. V lost 6 bases and J lost 2; bases outside the gene matches: 7. Both previously described methods and listed TCR primers were employed to make bulk TCR libraries. TCRdb re-derived calls from the PCR reads in MiXCR, one entry per CDR3 protein. This table has about 89,000 distinct CDR3 sequences, 15% to 20% appearing once. There are many counts of this clonotype. V gene TRBV28 combines with J gene TRBJ2-7, with 7 bases lining up with TRBD2. The receptor comes from a human donor in good health. Some libraries in this study had Jurkat cell RNA spiked in. Sequencing input: naive CD8+ T cells from blood, with Jurkat cell RNA spiked in. Indicated subset: FACS-sorted CD8+CD4-CCR7+CD45RA+ naive T cells. The CDR3 sequence is CASSIAGETYEQYF. The CDR3 coding sequence is TGTGCCAGCAGCATAGCGGGCGAAACCTACGAGCAGTACTTC.